The 19 T cell receptor beta chains listed next were all sequenced from one sample in a study of T cell responses to AZD1222 COVID-19 vaccine. The repertoire was sequenced with immunoSEQ multiplex PCR; TCRdb's copy has only in-frame clones and lacks some. The table shows some 130,000 clones, with 70% to 90% occurring only once. The sample was peripheral blood, taken on day 0 of AZD1222 vaccination. The receptors derive from an adult in good health.

The CDR3 DNA reads as TGTGCCAGCAGTGAATCATCCAGGGGACAGGGAAACACCATATATTTT. Amino acids: CASSESSRGQGNTIYF. This chain joins TRBV2 and TRBJ1-3, with 7 bases identical to TRBD1. This CDR3 is built from 16 residues. Germline values: CDR1 SNHLY, CDR2 FYNNEI. J was trimmed by 4 bases and V by 2 bases; bases with no gene match: 8. The full variable domain, rest sourced from reference TRBV2 and TRBJ1-3, is EPEVTQTPSHQVTQMGQEVILRCVPISNHLYFYWYRQILGQKVEFLVSFYNNEISEKSEIFDDQFSVERPDGSNFTLKIRSTKLEDSAMYFCASSESSRGQGNTIYFGEGSWLTVV.

This chain joins TRBV20-1 and TRBJ1-1; D is perhaps TRBD1 (5 bases). This CDR3 comprises 11 residues. V was cut by 6 bases and J by 11 bases, with 16 bases left in between. The germline V gene has CDR1 DFQATT and CDR2 SNEGSKA (reference sequence). This CDR3 is CSARGGGMAFF. In DNA form, the CDR3 reads TGCAGTGCACGCGGGGGAGGGATGGCTTTCTTT.

V usage is TRBV11-3 and J usage is TRBJ2-1; 9 bases match TRBD1. Trimming cost V 5 bases and J 6 bases; bases outside gene matches: 11. The CDR3 is made up of 16 amino acids. From germline, CDR1 is SGHNT and CDR2 YENEEA. This CDR3 reads CASSKGGTGNRNEQFF. The CDR3 DNA sequence: TGTGCCAGCAGCAAGGGAGGGACAGGGAATCGCAATGAGCAGTTCTTC.

The V call is TRBV20-1, the J call TRBJ1-1; no firm D call. The length of the CDR3 is 12 residues. V lost 3 bases, J lost 2 bases, and 7 bases lay in between. Germline CDR1 DFQATT, CDR2 SNEGSKA (reference sequence). The CDR3 loop is CSASPGNTEAFF. The CDR3 coding sequence is TGCAGTGCTAGTCCGGGAAACACTGAAGCTTTCTTT.

This chain uses TRBV24-1 with TRBJ2-7, with a tentative D call TRBD1 (6 bases). With 4 bases removed from V and 4 bases from J, the gap between germline ends came to 7 bases. Germline V gene lookup returns CDR1 KGHDR and CDR2 SFDVKD. The length of the CDR3 is 12 residues. CDR3 loop: CATSDQGYEQYF. CDR3 DNA sequence: TGTGCCACCAGTGACCAGGGGTACGAGCAGTACTTC.

The J gene is TRBJ1-1, the V gene TRBV27, with TRBD1 as a possible D gene (6 bases). The V end was cut by 0 bases, the J end by 11 bases, with 10 bases between. The length of the CDR3 is 12 residues. CDR1 and CDR2 (germline): MNHEY, SMNVEV (reference sequence). CDR3 bases: TGTGCCAGCAGTTTATCAGGGACAAAGGCTTTCTTT. Its translation: CASSLSGTKAFF.

Only one count was recorded for this clone. The chain employs TRBV7-9 and TRBJ1-3, with TRBD1 identical over 8 bases. This CDR3 has 15 amino acids. With 2 bases clipped from V and 2 bases from J, the junction kept 2 bases outside the gene matches. Germline CDR1 SEHNR, CDR2 FQNEAQ (reference sequence). The CDR3 here is CASSLPTGAGNTIYF. The CDR3 coding sequence is TGTGCCAGCAGCTTACCGACAGGGGCTGGAAACACCATATATTTT.

This clone has a handful of counts. J is TRBJ2-1 and V is TRBV3-1 (or the pseudogene TRBV3-2), with 12 bases fitting TRBD2. The ends lost 4 bases at V and 7 bases at J; junction bases unmatched: 14. This CDR3 region has 18 residues. In germline, CDR1 is LGHDT, CDR2 YNNKEL (reference sequence). The CDR3 is CASSPSRGLAGLANEQFF. The CDR3 DNA reads as TGTGCCAGCAGCCCGTCCCGAGGACTAGCGGGACTCGCGAATGAGCAGTTCTTC.

The V call is TRBV5-4, the J call TRBJ2-7, with no clear D. CDR1 and CDR2 (germline): SGHNT, YYREEE (reference sequence). The CDR3 runs 13 residues. Between the trimmed V and J ends, which lost 4 bases and 0 bases, there was a span of 8 bases. The CDR3 reads CASSLGRSYEQYF. The CDR3 bases are TGTGCCAGCAGCCTGGGCCGCTCCTACGAGCAGTACTTC.

The rearrangement links TRBV28 to TRBJ1-2, with D possibly matching TRBD1 (6 bases). Germline V lookup: CDR1 MDHEN, CDR2 SYDVKM. The CDR3 is made up of 15 amino acids. V lost 5 bases, J lost 7 bases, and 20 bases lay in between. CDR3 nucleotides: TGTGCCAGCAGTCCTGCAGTGGGGGGGCGTCGTGGCTACACCTTC. Amino acid sequence: CASSPAVGGRRGYTF.

The DNA for the CDR3 is TGCAGTGCTAGTGGGGACAGGGTCCGCAATCAGCCCCAGCATTTT. This codes for CSASGDRVRNQPQHF. The chain carries TRBV20-1 and TRBJ1-5; 9 bases fit TRBD1. J lost 2 bases, V lost 3 bases, and 5 bases had no gene match. Germline V CDR1 and CDR2: DFQATT, SNEGSKA (reference sequence). This CDR3 has 15 amino acids.

V gene TRBV6-2 or TRBV6-3 combines with J gene TRBJ1-4; unclear D gene. CDR3 length: 16 residues. V lost 0 bases to trimming and J lost 6 bases, with 14 bases between them. Germline V gives CDR1 MNHEY, CDR2 SVGEGT. The CDR3 DNA sequence: TGTGCCAGCAGTTACTCGACCAGCCAGAGGGATGAAAAACTGTTTTTT. Translation gives CASSYSTSQRDEKLFF.

In this sample, this clone turned up once. The chain uses TRBV6-5 and TRBJ1-2; 8 nucleotides match TRBD1. The CDR3 spans 13 residues. J was trimmed by 6 bases and V by 4 bases; bases with no gene match: 4. Germline V CDR1 and CDR2: MNHEY, SVGAGI. This CDR3 reads CASSSRGQNGYTF. CDR3 nucleotide sequence: TGTGCCAGCAGTTCCAGGGGGCAGAATGGCTACACCTTC.

The chain carries TRBV2 and TRBJ1-1, with D perhaps TRBD1 (5 bases). The ends were cut back, 10 bases at V and 0 bases at J, with 12 bases in the middle. The CDR3 consists of 13 residues. CDR1 and CDR2 from the germline V gene are SNHLY and FYNNEI. CDR3 amino acids: CAIRGNLNTEAFF. Written as DNA, the CDR3 is TGTGCCATCCGGGGGAACCTGAACACTGAAGCTTTCTTT.

V and J are TRBV28 and TRBJ1-4; D possibly corresponds to TRBD1 (5 bases). CDR1 MDHEN and CDR2 SYDVKM come from the germline V gene. This CDR3 region has 14 residues. Trimming took off 8 bases at V and 5 bases at J, with 15 bases between the two ends. The CDR3 region has the DNA TGTGCCAGCGGTTCCCGGGGCGGGAATGAAAAACTGTTTTTT. It specifies CASGSRGGNEKLFF.

This chain uses TRBV29-1 with TRBJ1-2, with a possible D match to TRBD1 (6 bases). This CDR3 spans 13 amino acids. Trimming shortened V by 4 bases and J by 8 bases, and 17 bases separated the two germline ends. From germline, CDR1 is SQVTM and CDR2 ANQGSEA. In nucleotides, the CDR3 is TGCAGCGTTGCGTGGGACACCCTAGGAGGCTACACCTTC. Its translation is CSVAWDTLGGYTF.

This clone was detected once. V is TRBV18 and J is TRBJ1-1; D not resolved. Germline V gene sequence: CDR1 KGHSH, CDR2 LQKENI. Deletions cut 3 bases from V and 2 bases from J, with 13 bases between. The CDR3 runs to 15 residues. CDR3 in DNA: TGTGCCAGCTCACCGGAGGGTATGAGAAACACTGAAGCTTTCTTT. Translated: CASSPEGMRNTEAFF.

CDR3 protein: CASSGGRPNYGYTF. CDR3 coding DNA: TGTGCCAGTAGCGGGGGCAGGCCTAACTATGGCTACACCTTC. The V call is TRBV19, the J call TRBJ1-2; D perhaps matches TRBD1 (6 bases). The length of the CDR3 is 14 residues. Germline V gene lookup returns CDR1 LNHDA and CDR2 SQIVND (reference sequence). Trimming took off 6 bases at V and 0 bases at J, with 11 bases between the two ends.

The J gene is TRBJ2-1, the V gene TRBV6-5, with TRBD2 matching over 9 bases. Germline V gene sequence: CDR1 MNHEY, CDR2 SVGAGI. The CDR3 sequence is 15 residues long. V shed 6 bases, J shed 4 bases, and the junction held 7 bases outside the gene matches. The CDR3 DNA is TGTGCCAGCAGGCGAGAGGGACTAGCTTACAATGAGCAGTTCTTC. Amino acids: CASRREGLAYNEQFF.